This T cell receptor (beta chain) is from a study of T cell repertoires in cytomegalovirus infection (dated by TCRdb to about 2019). For context, the study as a whole: Recently identified HLA-C-restricted CMV epitopes, whose presentation resists viral immunomodulation, were targeted by peptide stimulations together with well-studied HLA-B-restricted epitopes. Because public TCR beta signatures pointed to carriage of CMV infection together with the matching HLA type, the HLA type of each donor mattered for the analysis. The paper's findings and limits, for the study overall: The ex vivo response was dominated by HLA-C-restricted CMV-specific TCR beta clonotypes, which also provided the single most frequent clonotype in two of eight donors. Carriers of CMV infection plus the relevant HLA type were discriminated by the cumulative frequency of public TCR beta family members in the study cohort and in an independent approximately 360-donor cohort.

On this clonotype: What this receptor recognizes is not known. The junction departs from the called germline gene at one end, perhaps through a read error.

Per the publication, the treatment or condition label means: in vitro stimulation with specific CMV peptide epitopes to enrich CMV-specific T cells. These reads were obtained on an Illumina HiSeq 1500. TCRdb reprocessed the public reads (quality trimming at Q25 with fastp, clone calling with MiXCR) and kept in-frame beta chains. Every distinct CDR3 protein forms one entry, paired with its most common genes and DNA. The sample yields fewer than 950,000 distinct CDR3 sequences; over 25% were counted once. The ten largest account for 12% of the sample. The CDR3 numbers 16 residues from cysteine through phenylalanine. The sequence is cut down to CDR3 DNA, 48 bases in frame from base 1. The germline V gene yields MGHRA for CDR1 and YSYEKL for CDR2.

The chain employs TRBV4-1 and TRBJ2-5; 9 nucleotides in the junction match TRBD2. The starting material was cultured CD8+ T cells from PBMCs, obtained from culture after CMV antigen stimulation. The receptor's source is a human donor in good health (CMV status not recorded). Some clones in this sample may be carry-over from other donors' samples. The DNA sequence reads TGCGCCAGCAACCAATCTAGCGGGGCCCTTCAAGAGACCCAGTACTTC. This translates into CASNQSSGALQETQYF.